This T cell receptor beta chain is drawn from a study of patients and donors after allogeneic stem cell transplantation. One entry per CDR3 protein results from TCRdb running MiXCR on the RT-PCR reads. The sample lists roughly 200,000 distinct CDR3 sequences, roughly 40% occurring once. This CDR3 has 14 residues. Germline V gene lookup returns CDR1 SEHNR and CDR2 FQNEAQ (reference sequence). Deletions cut 3 bases from V and 2 bases from J, with 10 bases between. Specimen: blood, either unsorted or a sorted T cell fraction (not recorded which). This TCR was recovered from a human donor who was either an allogeneic HSCT recipient or a stem cell or donor lymphocyte infusion donor (not recorded which). It is not recorded whose cells these are; they may come from a transplant donor. The chain uses TRBV7-9 and TRBJ2-5; D may be TRBD1 (6 bases). CDR3 protein: CASSFWTEQETQYF. For the CDR3, the DNA is TGTGCCAGCAGCTTCTGGACAGAACAAGAGACCCAGTACTTC.